The present T cell receptor beta chain was sequenced within a study of shared clonotypes between healthy human individuals (dated by TCRdb to 2020 to 2021). As for the study more broadly: The cohort included a few men and a couple of women between 18 and 49 years of age. Blood TCR repertoires of about five healthy adults were deeply sequenced to estimate repertoire size and the extent of clonotype sharing between individuals. Different laboratories and diverse techniques were used to prepare libraries and sequence TCR repertoires, to increase sequencing depth and limit assay-specific biases. Leukapheresis yielded between about 0.94 and 9.5 billion PBMCs per donor.

Results the study describes overall, beyond this receptor: The genetic and exposure-history diversity represented was limited by the small number of donors. Only blood was sampled, and tissue TCR repertoires likely differ from those in blood. Pairwise subsampling led to the expectation that sequencing depth would affect the degree of clonotype sharing among donors.

Worth noting for this clone: Which antigen it targets is not known. The input lacks base qualities; no much larger clone sits a single base away.

Healthy HIV-negative adults with no recently reported acute infections or vaccinations were included as donors. Every donor was a Caucasian adult living in Nashville, Tennessee, USA. In the unsorted samples, 90 million or so PBMCs were counted, and genomic DNA was extracted using the QIAamp DNA Blood Mini kit. Blood was collected by leukapheresis, and PBMCs were isolated by Ficoll-Histopaque density gradient centrifugation and then cryopreserved in liquid nitrogen vapor phase. TCR CDR3 regions were amplified from genomic DNA by multiplex PCR using the deep immunoSEQ assay. For each cell subset, the extracted genomic DNA was distributed evenly across all wells of several immunoSEQ 96-well plates, and each plate served as one replicate. For unsorted PBMC, 250 to 350 ng of genomic DNA, equivalent to around 30,000 T cell genomes, went into each replicate PCR. Ten immunoSEQ deep assay plates were used to sequence the unsorted PBMC genomic DNA. Purified libraries were quantified with a Qubit 3.0 fluorometer, sized on a Bioanalyzer 2100, and re-quantified with the KAPA Library Quantification kit. Each immunoSEQ 96-well plate was sequenced on its own single-read 150-cycle Illumina NextSeq 550 flow cell. In the original analysis: The immunoSEQ output contained only junctional sequences without quality scores, so filtering could not match that applied to full-length reads. To assign V/J genes and CDR3, sequences were annotated using PyIR, a Python wrapper for IgBLAST v1.9, with IMGT germline references. Any read was removed if the V/J assignment was weak (E-value above 1e-6), the CDR3 was missing, or the read contained stop codons, out-of-frame junctions, or ambiguous translated residues. V3J clonotypes were defined as sequences sharing an identical inferred V gene, J gene, and CDR3 amino acid sequence. Percentage overlap between repertoires was computed as shared unique clonotypes divided by the size of the smaller repertoire. Repertoire richness was assessed with RTK rarefaction, the Chao1 estimator, and Recon v2.1 estimates of unobserved clonotypes. The source is immuneACCESS, and TCRdb retained only in-frame sequences with V and J called. Part of the clones is not carried over; for the studies checked, unresolved V genes explain less than half of this, and the remainder is unexplained. That table supplies the V and J calls and clone size; D and trimming were determined from the DNA. The sample includes approximately 510,000 clones, with 60% to 85% observed a single time. Approximately 12% of the sample goes to the ten largest clones.

This clonotype was obtained from a middle-aged woman in good health. Some clones in this sample may be carry-over from other donors' samples. Input material: PBMCs.

CDR3 protein: CASSQERTGWDEQFF. The DNA sequence follows: TGTGCCAGCAGCCAAGAGCGGACAGGGTGGGATGAGCAGTTCTTC. The chain is assembled from TRBV4-2 and TRBJ2-1, with 8 bases in between that match TRBD1. The germline V end is reduced by 0 bases and the J end by 8 bases; junction bases left unmatched: 6. There are 15 amino acids in the CDR3, from cysteine to phenylalanine inclusive. The read is trimmed to its CDR3 DNA, 45 bases read in frame from base 1. As encoded in the germline V gene, CDR1 is LGHNA while CDR2 is YNFKEQ.